This T cell receptor beta chain comes out of a study of T cells in Graves' hyperthyroidism and ophthalmopathy. This clonotype showed up many times. What was amplified from RNA transcripts were TCR beta CDR3 regions. First-round RT-PCR with HTBI primers amplified the TCR CDR3 region. TCRdb processed the multiplex PCR reads anew with MiXCR; each CDR3 protein has one entry. The table records around 110,000 distinct CDR3 sequences, roughly 15% of them present only once. This sequence was found in a woman between 50 and 59 years old with Graves' hyperthyroidism. Sample: blood.

In DNA form, the CDR3 reads TGTGCCTGGAGTCAGACTGAAAAACTGTTTTTT. It translates to CAWSQTEKLFF. The chain couples TRBV30 to TRBJ1-4; no clear D gene. Trimming removed 2 bases from V and 7 bases from J, with 5 bases in between. CDR3 length: 11 amino acids. CDR1 and CDR2 from the germline V gene are GTSNPN and SVGIG (reference sequence).